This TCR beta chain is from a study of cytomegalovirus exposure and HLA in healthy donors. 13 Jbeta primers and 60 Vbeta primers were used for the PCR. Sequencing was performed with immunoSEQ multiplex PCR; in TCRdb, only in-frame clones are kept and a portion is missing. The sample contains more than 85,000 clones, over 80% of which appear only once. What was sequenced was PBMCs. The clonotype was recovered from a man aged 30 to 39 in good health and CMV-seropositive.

The CDR3 loop is CASRPTGGGSPLHF. The CDR3 nucleotides read TGTGCCAGCAGGCCGACAGGGGGCGGGTCACCCCTCCACTTT. The rearrangement uses TRBV7-6 and TRBJ1-6, with TRBD1 matching 10 bases. The CDR3 is 14 amino acids. The J segment lost 10 bases and the V segment lost 6 bases, leaving 6 bases of the junction unmatched. The V gene's germline CDR1 is SGHVS and CDR2 FNYEAQ.